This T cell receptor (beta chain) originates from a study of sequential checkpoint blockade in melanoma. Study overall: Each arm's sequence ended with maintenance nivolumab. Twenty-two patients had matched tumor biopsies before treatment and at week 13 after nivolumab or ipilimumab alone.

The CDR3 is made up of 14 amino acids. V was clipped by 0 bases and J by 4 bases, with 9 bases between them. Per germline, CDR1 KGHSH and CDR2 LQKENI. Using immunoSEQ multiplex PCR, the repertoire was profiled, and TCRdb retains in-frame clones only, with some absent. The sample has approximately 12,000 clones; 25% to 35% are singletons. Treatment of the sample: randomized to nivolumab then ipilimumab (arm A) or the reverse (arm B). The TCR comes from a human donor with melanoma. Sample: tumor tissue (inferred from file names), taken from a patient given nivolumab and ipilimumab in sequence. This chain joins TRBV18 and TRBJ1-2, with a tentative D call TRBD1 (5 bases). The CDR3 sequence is CASSPPGGLYGYTF. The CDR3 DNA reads TGTGCCAGCTCACCACCGGGGGGTCTCTATGGCTACACCTTC.